The sequence of this T cell receptor beta chain was determined in a study of OX40 agonist ivuxolimab in advanced cancers. About this clone itself: Its antigen remains unknown.

The CDR3 loop spans 13 amino acids. The germline gives CDR1 MGHRA, CDR2 YSYEKL. Between the trimmed V and J ends, which lost 0 bases and 7 bases, there was a span of 9 bases. Study outcomes and limitations: Low normalized clonal expansion also occurred in some nonresponding patients. Determination of antigen specificity was not performed for the expanded peripheral T cells. Fewer expanded clones were found on average in CD4+ than in CD8+ T cells.

Assay used: immunoSEQ multiplex PCR; TCRdb lists only in-frame clones, some missing. The table lists about 36,000 clones, about 80% of them singletons, with around a sixth in the top ten. This receptor was taken from an adult with an advanced solid tumor such as melanoma, head and neck, liver or kidney cancer. The rearrangement uses TRBV4-1 and TRBJ1-2; no clear D. The sample in question was CD4+ or CD8+ T cells sorted from blood, obtained in a trial of the OX40 agonist ivuxolimab. In nucleotides, the CDR3 is TGCGCCAGCAGCCAAGATCGAACCCTTGGCTACACCTTC. Translation: CASSQDRTLGYTF.